These 23 T cell receptor beta chains were sequenced from one sample in a study of graft-versus-host responses after intestinal transplantation. TCRdb keeps only in-frame clones here, not all; method: immunoSEQ multiplex PCR. The profile shows tens of thousands of clones, over 85% of them singletons. The sequencing here drew on PBMCs, taken 16 days after intestinal transplant. The receptor source for this set is a human patient who received an intestinal transplant, so some T cells may come from the graft donor.

This clone has only one observation. The V and J genes are TRBV7-3 and TRBJ2-1; 9 bases line up with TRBD1. V was pared by 2 bases and J by 4 bases, with 18 bases of the junction left unmatched. The CDR3 has 20 amino acids. The germline gives CDR1 SGHTA, CDR2 FQGTGA. DNA for the CDR3: TGTGCCAGCAGCTTAGAGCCGGCTAGCGGCCGGGACAGGGAGTACAATGAGCAGTTCTTC. It codes for CASSLEPASGRDREYNEQFF.

The gene calls are TRBV6-5 and TRBJ1-5; D not certain. The ends were cut back, 8 bases at V and 6 bases at J, with 17 bases in the middle. Germline CDR1 and CDR2: MNHEY and SVGAGI. This CDR3 contains 14 residues. The CDR3 bases are TGTGCCAGCTCGTTGGCGGGGATGGGTCAGCCCCAGCATTTT. It specifies CASSLAGMGQPQHF.

The chain combines TRBV9 with TRBJ2-7, with D possibly called TRBD1 or TRBD2 (6 bases each). From germline, CDR1 is SGDLS and CDR2 YYNGEE. The V end was cut by 4 bases, the J end by 2 bases, with 13 bases between. CDR3 size: 14 residues. The CDR3 DNA follows: TGTGCCAGCAGCCAATGGGGGGCGACCTACGAGCAGTACTTC. Protein sequence: CASSQWGATYEQYF.

This clone appeared a single time. The same CDR3 can be traced to other DNA sequences in this sample. This chain connects TRBV27 to TRBJ2-2, with TRBD2 matching 11 bases. Germline V lookup: CDR1 MNHEY, CDR2 SMNVEV (reference sequence). This CDR3 is 18 amino acids long. J lost 6 bases, V lost 4 bases, and 13 bases had no gene match. CDR3 amino acids: CASSSLIAGGGQAGELFF. DNA for the CDR3: TGTGCCAGCAGTTCCCTAATAGCGGGAGGGGGGCAGGCCGGGGAGCTGTTTTTT.

V and J are TRBV6-1 and TRBJ1-2; D uncertain. The V gene lost 3 bases and the J gene lost 4 bases, with 3 bases spanning the gap. This CDR3 comprises 11 residues. The germline CDR1 and CDR2 sequences are MNHNS and SASEGT. CDR3 amino acids: CASSDSYGYTF. For the CDR3, the DNA is TGTGCCAGCAGTGACAGCTATGGCTACACCTTC.

V is TRBV19 and J is TRBJ1-6; D is possibly TRBD1 (6 bases). Germline CDR1 is LNHDA and CDR2 is SQIVND (reference sequence). Trimming pared 10 bases from V and 6 bases from J, leaving 16 bases between. The CDR3 runs to 14 residues. The DNA of the CDR3 is TGTGCCACCAAAGGTACAGGGCGTAATTCACCCCTCCACTTT. Its protein is CATKGTGRNSPLHF.

The chain carries TRBV10-3 and TRBJ2-7, with D tentatively TRBD1 or TRBD2 (5 bases each). Trimming removed 6 bases at V and 6 bases at J, with 18 bases between. CDR1 ENHRY and CDR2 SYGVKD come from the germline V gene. This CDR3 spans 14 amino acids. CDR3: CAIRDPGADREQYF. DNA for the CDR3: TGTGCCATCAGGGACCCCGGGGCAGATCGCGAGCAGTACTTC.

The rearrangement joins TRBV6-1 to TRBJ2-4; the D call may be TRBD1 or TRBD2 (5 bases each). V lost 7 bases, J lost 1 base, and 11 bases lay in between. CDR3 size: 14 residues. Germline V gene data show CDR1 as MNHNS and CDR2 as SASEGT. DNA of the CDR3: TGTGCCAGCAAGAGCAGGGACGCCAAAAACATTCAGTACTTC. It translates to CASKSRDAKNIQYF.

The J gene is TRBJ2-3, the V gene TRBV6-5; D remains unclear. Germline V lookup: CDR1 MNHEY, CDR2 SVGAGI. V shed 0 bases and J shed 2 bases, with 6 bases lying between them. The CDR3 is 14 residues long. The CDR3 loop reads CASSYSSFTDTQYF. In DNA form, the CDR3 reads TGTGCCAGCAGTTACTCGAGCTTCACAGATACGCAGTATTTT.

The chain joins TRBV7-9 to TRBJ2-1, with D hard to call. There are 12 residues in the CDR3. Germline V gene sequence: CDR1 SEHNR, CDR2 FQNEAQ (reference sequence). Between the trimmed V and J ends, which lost 6 bases and 4 bases, there was a span of 7 bases. In DNA, the CDR3 is TGTGCCAGCAGTCCAAATTACAATGAGCAGTTCTTC. It codes for CASSPNYNEQFF. Using reference TRBV7-9 and TRBJ2-1 for the parts outside the CDR3, the full variable domain is DTGVSQNPRHKITKRGQNVTFRCDPISEHNRLYWYRQTLGQGPEFLTYFQNEAQLEKSRLLSDRFSAERPKGSFSTLEIQRTEQGDSAMYLCASSPNYNEQFFGPGTRLTVL.

CDR3 nucleotide sequence: TGTGCCAGCAGTTCCCGCCGGGGGCTCACCTACAATGAGCAGTTCTTC. Amino acid sequence: CASSSRRGLTYNEQFF. The rearrangement links TRBV7-8 to TRBJ2-1; D assignment may be TRBD1 or TRBD2 (6 bases each). The CDR3 contains 16 residues. The V and J ends lost 6 bases and 2 bases respectively, with 17 bases between them. Germline V gives CDR1 SGHVS, CDR2 FQNEAQ.

The rearrangement joins TRBV9 to TRBJ1-2; perhaps TRBD1 as D (5 bases). This CDR3 is 16 amino acids long. V lost 0 bases, J lost 4 bases, and 16 bases lay in between. Looked up from germline, CDR1 is SGDLS and CDR2 is YYNGEE. CDR3 amino acids: CASSVAVGGWGYGYTF. The CDR3 DNA reads TGTGCCAGCAGCGTAGCCGTCGGGGGATGGGGCTATGGCTACACCTTC.

The chain employs TRBV27 and TRBJ1-5; TRBD1 agrees at 9 bases. Losses at the gene ends were 5 bases for V and 7 bases for J; bases not matched to a gene: 12. The CDR3 runs to 16 residues. Germline V gives CDR1 MNHEY, CDR2 SMNVEV (reference sequence). CDR3 in amino acids: CASSLAGTGQGQPQHF. For the CDR3, the DNA is TGTGCCAGCAGTCTCGCCGGGACAGGGCAAGGCCAGCCCCAGCATTTT.

The chain links TRBV4-1 to TRBJ1-1; D gene ambiguous. The CDR3 is made up of 15 amino acids. Germline CDR1 and CDR2: MGHRA and YSYEKL. The ends were cut back, 1 base at V and 0 bases at J, with 9 bases in the middle. CDR3 residues: CASSQAPLMNTEAFF. CDR3 DNA sequence: TGCGCCAGCAGCCAAGCTCCATTGATGAACACTGAAGCTTTCTTT.

This chain joins TRBV9 and TRBJ2-5, with 9 bases fitting TRBD1. Germline trimming cut 4 bases from V and 3 bases from J; bases unmatched to any gene: 4. From germline, CDR1 is SGDLS and CDR2 YYNGEE. The CDR3 extends over 14 amino acids. The CDR3 protein is CASSYRGREETQYF. The DNA of the CDR3 is TGTGCCAGCAGCTACAGGGGGCGCGAAGAGACCCAGTACTTC.

The chain links TRBV10-3 to TRBJ2-5; the D is unclear. Trimming removed 0 bases from V and 3 bases from J, with 8 bases in between. The CDR3 runs to 14 residues. Germline V gene lookup returns CDR1 ENHRY and CDR2 SYGVKD. CDR3 bases: TGTGCCATCAGTGAGTCAGGCAGGAAAGAGACCCAGTACTTC. Translated, it gives CAISESGRKETQYF.

This chain links TRBV4-1 with TRBJ2-3, with TRBD2 identical over 16 bases. V was pared by 2 bases and J by 2 bases, with 10 bases of the junction left unmatched. Germline V gene lookup returns CDR1 MGHRA and CDR2 YSYEKL. The CDR3 spans 20 residues. The CDR3 here is CASSQRTPGLAGGVTDTQYF. In DNA form, the CDR3 reads TGCGCCAGCAGCCAAAGGACCCCGGGACTAGCGGGAGGGGTCACAGATACGCAGTATTTT.

The rearrangement links TRBV28 to TRBJ2-5; 7 bases line up with TRBD2. The J call may be wrong; the DNA end is better matched by TRBJ2-7. This CDR3 is 16 amino acids long. The germline V gene has CDR1 MDHEN and CDR2 SYDVKM. The CDR3 loop reads CASSLVSSGESYEQYF. The CDR3 DNA is TGTGCCAGCAGTTTAGTCTCTAGCGGAGAGTCCTACGAGCAGTACTTC.

The rearrangement joins TRBV30 to TRBJ1-3, with D possibly matching TRBD1 (6 bases). CDR1 is GTSNPN and CDR2 is SVGIG in the germline V gene (reference sequence). The CDR3 loop spans 15 amino acids. V lost 0 bases to trimming and J lost 2 bases, with 11 bases between them. CDR3 sequence reads: CAWSVRSGAGNTIYF. The CDR3, as DNA: TGTGCCTGGAGTGTACGATCAGGGGCTGGAAACACCATATATTTT. The whole variable domain, filled in from reference TRBV30 and TRBJ1-3, reads SQTIHQWPATLVQPVGSPLSLECTVEGTSNPNLYWYRQAAGRGLQLLFYSVGIGQISSEVPQNLSASRPQDRQFILSSKKLLLSDSGFYLCAWSVRSGAGNTIYFGEGSWLTVV.

The chain couples TRBV5-1 to TRBJ2-5; 15 bases align to TRBD2. Per germline, CDR1 SGHRS and CDR2 YFSETQ. V was clipped by 4 bases and J by 1 base; unmatched bases: 5. The CDR3 totals 17 residues. CDR3: CASSRGLAGGTQETQYF. The CDR3 DNA sequence: TGCGCCAGCAGCCGGGGACTAGCGGGAGGTACCCAAGAGACCCAGTACTTC. Full variable domain (outside the CDR3, taken from reference TRBV5-1 and TRBJ2-5): KAGVTQTPRYLIKTRGQQVTLSCSPISGHRSVSWYQQTPGQGLQFLFEYFSETQRNKGNFPGRFSGRQFSNSRSEMNVSTLELGDSALYLCASSRGLAGGTQETQYFGPGTRLLVL.

The chain has TRBV2 and TRBJ2-7; TRBD1 matches 9 bases. Trimming removed 9 bases from V and 7 bases from J; junction bases left unmatched: 7. Germline assignment: CDR1 SNHLY and CDR2 FYNNEI. This CDR3 region has 12 residues. The CDR3 sequence is CARDRGREEQYF. DNA for the CDR3: TGTGCCAGGGACAGGGGCAGGGAGGAGCAGTACTTC.

The V gene is TRBV27, the J gene TRBJ2-1, with 7 bases that match TRBD2. CDR1 MNHEY and CDR2 SMNVEV come from the germline V gene (reference sequence). The CDR3 totals 16 residues. Trimming took 5 bases from V and 3 from J; bases not matched to a gene: 10. The CDR3 here is CASSTPGSSGYNEQFF. CDR3 bases: TGTGCCAGCAGTACGCCTGGGTCTAGCGGCTACAATGAGCAGTTCTTC.

V gene TRBV9 combines with J gene TRBJ2-7; D is unresolved. Trimming took off 0 bases at V and 6 bases at J, with 13 bases between the two ends. The CDR3 is 14 amino acids. The germline gives CDR1 SGDLS, CDR2 YYNGEE. The CDR3 spells CASSVDLNLPEQYF. CDR3 nucleotide sequence: TGTGCCAGCAGCGTAGATCTTAACTTGCCCGAGCAGTACTTC.